Listed here is a single T cell receptor beta chain. Its antigen remains unknown. TCRdb's copy holds only in-frame clones and misses some; the assay was immunoSEQ multiplex PCR. Here the sample spans 2.3 million or so clones, approximately 95% being singletons. In germline, CDR1 is SGHAT, CDR2 FQDESV (reference sequence). This CDR3 comprises 14 residues. V was shortened by 1 base and J by 3 bases, with 9 bases between the two germline ends. This sample is drawn from a study of shared clonotypes between healthy human individuals. Study-wide results and caveats: Among the subsets, naive ones generally showed larger estimated richness than memory ones. Large sequencing depth failed to make sorted-subset sequencing complete, rarefaction showed. Exclusively blood specimens were collected; tissue repertoires likely differ.

From CD4+ cells came CD45RA+ naive and CD45RA-negative memory subsets. The receptor was isolated from a man between 18 and 29 years old in good health. Some clones in this sample may be carry-over from other donors' samples. The sample taken for sequencing was naive CD4+ T cells from PBMCs. As for subset: CD45RA+ positively selected. The genes are TRBV11-1 and TRBJ2-5; TRBD2 might be the D (5 bases). CDR3 DNA sequence: TGTGCCAGCAGCTTAGGCCCCGGGAAAGAGACCCAGTACTTC. Residues: CASSLGPGKETQYF.